The T cell receptor (beta chain) described here comes from a study of technical replicates of blood from several donors. CDR1 and CDR2 (germline): SGHDT, YYEEEE. This CDR3 spans 15 amino acids. Trimming left V 2 bases short and J 5 bases short, with 17 bases between. TCRdb's copy holds only in-frame clones and misses some; the assay was immunoSEQ multiplex PCR. The sample gives 65,000 to 80,000 clones, 95% to 97% of which show up once; under 0.3% is in the top ten. Sequenced material: T cells isolated from PBMCs. The chain links TRBV5-6 to TRBJ2-7; D gene unclear. The receptor's source is a human donor in good health. The CDR3 bases are TGTGCCAGCAGCTTCATGGAGCGTCTAACACACGAGCAGTACTTC. It translates to CASSFMERLTHEQYF.